The source of this T cell receptor beta chain is a study of graft-versus-host responses after intestinal transplantation. Study information: Grafts were multivisceral, liver-intestinal, or isolated intestinal. The whole recipient group had anti-thymocyte globulin induction followed by tacrolimus and steroids for roughly 3 years.

Germline assignment: CDR1 LNHDA and CDR2 SQIVND (reference sequence). The length of the CDR3 is 14 residues. Trimming shortened V by 3 bases and J by 6 bases, and 12 bases separated the two germline ends. The researchers put 200,000 CFSE-labeled responder cells into plates with 200,000 irradiated, violet-dye-labeled stimulator cells. This table comes from immunoSEQ multiplex PCR, and its TCRdb copy is limited to in-frame clones, with some not included. The profile covers 23,000 or so clones, with about 40% appearing a single time and approximately 0.7% taken by the ten largest. Study-level points and caveats: Recipient-marrow GvH clones were detected, some having first appeared in ileum or blood.

J is TRBJ2-1 and V is TRBV19; tentative D call: TRBD2 (5 bases). This sample comprised alloreactive CD4+ T cells from a mixed lymphocyte reaction culture, obtained before intestinal transplant. Subset defined: CFSE-low proliferating T cells sorted from roughly 6-day pre-transplant mixed lymphocyte reaction (GvH or HvG direction). This TCR was recovered from a human patient who received an intestinal transplant. CDR3 protein: CASSIGGLVNEQFF. For the CDR3, the DNA is TGTGCCAGTAGTATTGGCGGGCTAGTCAATGAGCAGTTCTTC.